A selection of T cell receptor beta chains follows, all from one sample in a study of T cells in Graves' hyperthyroidism and ophthalmopathy. TCRdb reprocessed the multiplex PCR reads via MiXCR and lists one record per CDR3 protein. The repertoire holds about 420,000 distinct CDR3 sequences, with around a sixth as singletons. Material: blood. The receptors were sampled from a woman aged 18-30 years with Graves' hyperthyroidism. The CDR3 runs from the conserved cysteine through the conserved F or W. Not every row has a clone size; where given, it reads once, few, many or a size class.

v_call,clone_size,cdr3_aa
TRBV9,few,CASSGGVDYNEQFF
TRBV12-3/TRBV12-4,many,CASSLNLAGGRETQYF
TRBV6-2/TRBV6-3,.,CASSTPGGTQPQHF
TRBV13,many,CASSLEASGFSTDTQYF
TRBV6-5,many,CASSYSMGWEDLETQYF
TRBV7-2,many,CASSLAFDSFPYGYTF
TRBV5-1,many,CASSLQGTDAFF
TRBV11-2,.,CASSGSTGSSYNSPLHF
TRBV7-8,many,CASGGPERSLYNEQFF
TRBV20-1,many,CSAKLAGLYNEQFF
TRBV6-2/TRBV6-3,few,CASRPTDIYEQYF
TRBV11-1,many,CASSLMEAGGLLGGELFF
TRBV19,many,CASSFRGEPQHF
TRBV30,.,CAWSTGVTDTQYF
TRBV4-1,many,CASSRSTSNYGYTF
TRBV28,many,CASSLGTAPYEQYF
TRBV30,many,CAWSLGIGYGYTF
TRBV4-1,few,CASSQKQGNYGYTF
TRBV10-3,many,CAISELTSGGDTGELFF
TRBV5-1,many,CASSLGGAGGYEQYF
TRBV20-1,.,CSAEGTGRSYGYTF
TRBV19,few,CASSISQHYNSPLHF
TRBV10-2,many,CASSEGQGVYEQYF
TRBV12-3/TRBV12-4,many,CASSFRVPTYEQYF
TRBV25-1,few,CASSFRFARGNEQFF
TRBV20-1,many,CSARGVGVHPETQYF
TRBV7-3,many,CASSLEGSYYGYTF
TRBV19,.,CASSIDRRDGGYTF
TRBV10-3,.,CAIRPGWGDNEQFF
TRBV27,many,CASGTDINYGYTF
TRBV7-9,few,CASSVMSSTYEQYF
TRBV20-1,many,CSARDYSDPVQQYF
TRBV5-1,many,CASSFLAGVNNEQFF
TRBV7-2,.,CASSLGAAGYQPQHF
TRBV11-3,many,CASSGRSGEAFF
TRBV27,many,CASSRKSPAKETQYF
TRBV7-3,few,CASSLRGGVNTGELFF
TRBV11-2,many,CASSLIYEQYF
TRBV6-2/TRBV6-3,many,CASRGAGGTHEQYF
TRBV7-2,.,CASSPQTGNTEAFF
TRBV11-3,many,CASSTNYEQFF
TRBV12-3/TRBV12-4,many,CASSFWFEQFF
TRBV28,many,CASSLVPSDREEQYF
TRBV5-1,many,CASSLVQRTFSYEQYF
TRBV19,few,CASSIAGVPLVFTQYF
TRBV19,many,CASSTGQTEAFF
TRBV7-9,many,CASSLGVSGGPYEQYF
TRBV10-3,many,CAISESPGRQETQYF
TRBV7-3,many,CASSWRDTGELFF
TRBV15,many,CATSRGSSSPGDEQYF
TRBV20-1,many,CSARLLRGANYGYTF
TRBV27,many,CASRARASSPRNQPQHF
TRBV12-3/TRBV12-4,many,CASRARGGSYEQYF
TRBV30,.,CARAMANEQFF
TRBV5-4,once,CASSIGTSSLQETQYF
TRBV9,.,CASSSSGGGRLDTQYF
TRBV5-1,many,CASRTQGIYNEQFF
TRBV3-1,many,CASSLGGPLDTQYF
TRBV27,.,CAEQTGGSEFF
TRBV20-1,many,CSAPIRGPGGEQYF